The 18 T cell receptor beta chains below come from one sample, sequenced in a study of chemoradiotherapy in HPV16-positive cancers. The repertoire was sequenced with immunoSEQ multiplex PCR; TCRdb's copy has only in-frame clones and lacks some. The sample shows 15,000 or so clones, nearly 70% of them seen only once. The starting material was tumor tissue, obtained from a patient who underwent chemoradiotherapy. The receptor set was obtained from a human donor with HPV-associated anogenital cancer.

V gene TRBV5-1 combines with J gene TRBJ2-7; the D gene could be TRBD1 or TRBD2 (5 bases each). Trimming pared 6 bases from V and 5 bases from J, leaving 18 bases between. The CDR3 extends over 14 amino acids. Germline CDR1 reads SGHRS; CDR2 reads YFSETQ. Here the CDR3 reads CASTPGSQGDEQYF. In DNA form, the CDR3 reads TGCGCCAGCACCCCTGGCAGTCAGGGAGACGAGCAGTACTTC.

The rearrangement joins TRBV7-3 to TRBJ2-5; TRBD2 matches at 11 bases. The CDR3 covers 17 residues. Germline CDR1 SGHTA, CDR2 FQGTGA. With V trimmed by 3 bases and J by 1 base, 7 bases remained unmatched. This CDR3 reads CASSLSTGTSGQETQYF. The CDR3 DNA reads TGTGCCAGCAGCTTGTCCACCGGGACTAGCGGCCAAGAGACCCAGTACTTC.

V usage is TRBV2 and J usage is TRBJ2-3; maybe TRBD2 (5 bases). This CDR3 has 12 residues. V was pared by 8 bases and J by 4 bases, with 10 bases between. Germline CDR1 is SNHLY and CDR2 is FYNNEI. Here the CDR3 reads CASGQEADTQYF. The CDR3 DNA reads as TGTGCCAGCGGGCAGGAGGCAGATACGCAGTATTTT.

The CDR3 sequence is CASSPRGITTSGNTIYF. CDR3 coding DNA: TGTGCCAGCTCACCCCGGGGAATCACTACCTCTGGAAACACCATATATTTT. This chain links TRBV18 with TRBJ1-3; no clear D gene. Between the trimmed V and J ends, which lost 3 bases and 0 bases, there was a span of 15 bases. CDR1 and CDR2 (germline): KGHSH, LQKENI. The CDR3 is 17 residues long. The complete variable domain, with remaining parts taken from reference TRBV18 and TRBJ1-3, reads NAGVMQNPRHLVRRRGQEARLRCSPMKGHSHVYWYRQLPEEGLKFMVYLQKENIIDESGMPKERFSAEFPKEGPSILRIQQVVRGDSAAYFCASSPRGITTSGNTIYFGEGSWLTVV.

The J gene is TRBJ1-2, the V gene TRBV18; D perhaps matches TRBD1 (6 bases). This CDR3 has 14 residues. Germline V gene lookup returns CDR1 KGHSH and CDR2 LQKENI. Trimming took off 3 bases at V and 2 bases at J, with 10 bases between the two ends. The CDR3 sequence is CASSPSTGNYGYTF. In DNA, the CDR3 is TGTGCCAGCTCACCGTCGACAGGAAACTATGGCTACACCTTC.

J is TRBJ1-4 and V is TRBV2; maybe TRBD1 (5 bases). The CDR3 is 14 amino acids. Germline assignment: CDR1 SNHLY and CDR2 FYNNEI. V was pared by 7 bases and J by 3 bases, with 12 bases between. The CDR3, as DNA: TGTGCCAGCAATTCCGGGACCGCTAATGAAAAACTGTTTTTT. Translation gives CASNSGTANEKLFF.

This chain connects TRBV20-1 to TRBJ1-2; the D is unclear. The CDR3 length is 11 residues. Germline CDR1 and CDR2: DFQATT and SNEGSKA (reference sequence). V was cut by 2 bases and J by 3 bases, with 4 bases left in between. The CDR3 DNA reads TGCAGTGCTAGAATAGACTATGGCTACACCTTC. This sequence encodes CSARIDYGYTF.

This clone turned up a few times. The V and J genes are TRBV7-6 and TRBJ2-7, with 8 bases lining up with TRBD2. The CDR3 extends over 13 amino acids. CDR1 and CDR2 from the germline V gene are SGHVS and FNYEAQ. After removal of 6 bases from V and 3 bases from J, the junction contained 4 bases not matched to a gene. For the CDR3, the DNA is TGTGCCAGCAGTAAGCGGGAGAACTACGAGCAGTACTTC. This sequence encodes CASSKRENYEQYF. The full variable domain, its missing parts supplied by reference TRBV7-6 and TRBJ2-7, is GAGVSQSPRYKVTKRGQDVALRCDPISGHVSLYWYRQALGQGPEFLTYFNYEAQQDKSGLPNDRFSAERPEGSISTLTIQRTEQRDSAMYRCASSKRENYEQYFGPGTRLTVT.

The gene calls are TRBV11-2 and TRBJ2-5; 13 bases map to TRBD2. J lost 2 bases, V lost 5 bases, and 5 bases had no gene match. CDR1 is SGHAT and CDR2 is FQNNGV in the germline V gene. This CDR3 is 16 amino acids long. The CDR3 reads CASSQGLAGVQETQYF. DNA for the CDR3: TGTGCCAGCAGCCAAGGACTAGCGGGAGTACAAGAGACCCAGTACTTC.

The gene calls are TRBV2 and TRBJ1-2; D gene unclear. V was cut by 3 bases and J by 8 bases, with 10 bases left in between. Germline lookup yields CDR1 SNHLY and CDR2 FYNNEI. The CDR3 contains 12 residues. CDR3 in amino acids: CASSDGFGGYTF. The CDR3 DNA follows: TGTGCCAGCAGTGATGGGTTCGGGGGCTACACCTTC.

The rearrangement links TRBV5-1 to TRBJ1-3; D remains unclear. Looked up from germline, CDR1 is SGHRS and CDR2 is YFSETQ. There are 15 residues in the CDR3. With 3 bases removed from V and 6 bases from J, the gap between germline ends came to 16 bases. The CDR3 here is CASSSGRVLENTIYF. CDR3 nucleotides: TGCGCCAGCAGCTCGGGGAGGGTATTGGAAAACACCATATATTTT.

The genes are TRBV10-1 and TRBJ2-1; D remains unclear. Deletions cut 0 bases from V and 7 bases from J, with 10 bases between. Per the germline V gene, CDR1 is WNHNN and CDR2 is SYGVQD (reference sequence). CDR3 length: 14 amino acids. The CDR3 region is CASSESFGLNEQFF. CDR3 bases: TGCGCCAGCAGTGAGTCGTTTGGTTTGAATGAGCAGTTCTTC.

In this sample, this clone turned up a few times. V and J are TRBV11-2 and TRBJ2-7, with D uncertain. Looked up from germline, CDR1 is SGHAT and CDR2 is FQNNGV. The CDR3 totals 11 residues. Trimming took 5 bases from V and 4 from J, leaving 6 bases between them. CDR3 region: CASSRAYEQYF. Here the CDR3 DNA reads TGTGCCAGCAGCCGGGCTTACGAGCAGTACTTC.

The rearrangement joins TRBV7-2 to TRBJ1-1; 9 bases line up with TRBD1. Germline trimming cut 3 bases from V and 3 bases from J; bases unmatched to any gene: 5. The CDR3 length is 15 residues. Germline V lookup: CDR1 SGHTA, CDR2 FQGNSA. CDR3 coding DNA: TGTGCCAGCAGCTTTTCCTGGACAGGGGACACTGAAGCTTTCTTT. Translating gives CASSFSWTGDTEAFF.

The rearrangement joins TRBV7-2 to TRBJ2-7, with no clear D. The V gene lost 2 bases and the J gene lost 1 base, with 3 bases spanning the gap. This CDR3 has 12 amino acids. The germline CDR1 and CDR2 sequences are SGHTA and FQGNSA. CDR3 DNA: TGTGCCAGCAGCTTAATGTCCTACGAGCAGTACTTC. Encoded protein: CASSLMSYEQYF.

The rearrangement joins TRBV5-1 to TRBJ1-3, with D hard to call. CDR1 and CDR2 (germline): SGHRS, YFSETQ. Trimming shortened V by 3 bases and J by 0 bases, and 10 bases separated the two germline ends. This CDR3 spans 15 amino acids. CDR3 sequence reads: CASSSNPTSGNTIYF. The CDR3 bases are TGCGCCAGCAGCTCCAATCCTACCTCTGGAAACACCATATATTTT.

This rearrangement joins TRBV6-5 to TRBJ2-5; a possible D gene is TRBD2 (6 bases). Trimming took 6 bases from V and 5 from J, leaving 19 bases between them. CDR1 and CDR2 from the germline V gene are MNHEY and SVGAGI. This CDR3 spans 15 amino acids. The CDR3 DNA follows: TGTGCCAGCAGGCGCCGTTTCGGGAGTTCGGAGACCCAGTACTTC. This encodes CASRRRFGSSETQYF.

The chain links TRBV5-4 to TRBJ2-3; 16 bases are shared with TRBD2. The V gene end was trimmed by 4 bases and the J gene end by 1 base; junction bases not matched to a gene: 6. Per the germline V gene, CDR1 is SGHNT and CDR2 is YYREEE (reference sequence). CDR3 length: 18 amino acids. CDR3 DNA: TGTGCCAGCAGCGGGACCGGGACTAGCGGGAGGGGCACAGATACGCAGTATTTT. It encodes CASSGTGTSGRGTDTQYF.